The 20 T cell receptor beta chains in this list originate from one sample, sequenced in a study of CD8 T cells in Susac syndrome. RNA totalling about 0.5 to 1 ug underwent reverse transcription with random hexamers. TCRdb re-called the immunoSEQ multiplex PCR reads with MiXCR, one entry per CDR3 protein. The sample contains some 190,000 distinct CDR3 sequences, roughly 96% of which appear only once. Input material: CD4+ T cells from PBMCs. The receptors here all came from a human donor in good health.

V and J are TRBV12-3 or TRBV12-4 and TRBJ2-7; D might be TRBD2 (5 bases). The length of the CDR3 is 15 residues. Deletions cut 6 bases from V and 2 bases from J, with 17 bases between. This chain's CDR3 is CASRYSRDGAYEQYF. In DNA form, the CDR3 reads TGTGCCAGCAGATACTCTCGCGACGGGGCCTACGAGCAGTACTTC.

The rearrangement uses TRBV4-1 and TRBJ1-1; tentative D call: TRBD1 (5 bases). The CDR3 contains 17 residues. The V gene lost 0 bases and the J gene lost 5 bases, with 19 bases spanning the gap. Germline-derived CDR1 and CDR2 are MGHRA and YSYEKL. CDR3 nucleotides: TGCGCCAGCAGCCAAGATGGGAAACCGGGGGTCGAGACTGAAGCTTTCTTT. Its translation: CASSQDGKPGVETEAFF.

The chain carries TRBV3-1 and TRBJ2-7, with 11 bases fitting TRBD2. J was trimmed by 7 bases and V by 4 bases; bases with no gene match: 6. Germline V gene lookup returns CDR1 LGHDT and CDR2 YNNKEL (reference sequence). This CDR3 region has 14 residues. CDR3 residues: CASSLGTSGLEQYV. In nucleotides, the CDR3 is TGTGCCAGCAGCCTGGGGACTAGCGGTTTGGAGCAGTACGTC.

The CDR3 bases are TGCAGCGTTGCCAGGAGCGCGAACACCGGGGAGCTGTTTTTT. Its protein product is CSVARSANTGELFF. The chain uses TRBV29-1 and TRBJ2-2, with D unresolved. Per germline, CDR1 SQVTM and CDR2 ANQGSEA. Trimming took off 4 bases at V and 0 bases at J, with 9 bases between the two ends. CDR3 length: 14 amino acids.

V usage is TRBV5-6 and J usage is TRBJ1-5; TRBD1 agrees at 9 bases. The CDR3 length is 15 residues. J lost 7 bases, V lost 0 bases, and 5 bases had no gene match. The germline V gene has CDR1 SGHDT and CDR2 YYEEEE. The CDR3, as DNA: TGTGCCAGCAGCTTGGGACAGGGGGTTCGACAGCCCCAGCATTTT. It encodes CASSLGQGVRQPQHF.

CDR3 coding DNA: TGTGCCAGCAGTTCCACCAAGGAGGGCCTTTATGGCTACACCTTC. Residues: CASSSTKEGLYGYTF. The V gene is TRBV27, the J gene TRBJ1-2; no definite D call. V dropped 4 bases and J dropped 5 bases, with 17 bases sitting between them. CDR1 is MNHEY, CDR2 SMNVEV, per germline (reference sequence). The CDR3 consists of 15 residues.

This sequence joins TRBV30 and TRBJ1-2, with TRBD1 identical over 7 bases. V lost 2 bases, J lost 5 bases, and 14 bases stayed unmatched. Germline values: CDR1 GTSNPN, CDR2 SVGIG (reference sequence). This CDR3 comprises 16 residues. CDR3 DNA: TGTGCCTGGAGTACCTCCTTGACAGGGCCATCGTATGGCTACACCTTC. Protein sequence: CAWSTSLTGPSYGYTF.

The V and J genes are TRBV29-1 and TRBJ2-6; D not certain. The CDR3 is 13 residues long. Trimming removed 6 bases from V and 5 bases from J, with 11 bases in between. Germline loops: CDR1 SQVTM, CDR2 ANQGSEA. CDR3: CSVVALWANVLTF. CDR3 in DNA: TGCAGCGTCGTGGCTCTTTGGGCCAACGTCCTGACTTTC.

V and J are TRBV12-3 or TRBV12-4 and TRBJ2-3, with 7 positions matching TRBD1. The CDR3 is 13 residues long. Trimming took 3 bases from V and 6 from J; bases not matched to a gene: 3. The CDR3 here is CASSFTGDDTQYF. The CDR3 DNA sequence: TGTGCCAGCAGTTTTACAGGGGACGATACGCAGTATTTT.

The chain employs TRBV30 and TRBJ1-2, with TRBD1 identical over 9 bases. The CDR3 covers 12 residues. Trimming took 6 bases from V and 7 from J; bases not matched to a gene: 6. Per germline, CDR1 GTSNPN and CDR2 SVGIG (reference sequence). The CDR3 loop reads CACNRGQGGYTF. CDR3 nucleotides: TGTGCCTGCAACAGGGGGCAAGGTGGCTACACCTTC.

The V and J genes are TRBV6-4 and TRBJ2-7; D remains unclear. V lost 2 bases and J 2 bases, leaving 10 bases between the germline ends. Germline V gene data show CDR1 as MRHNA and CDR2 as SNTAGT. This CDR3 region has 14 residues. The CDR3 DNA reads TGTGCCAGCAGTGACCGGGCGCCAACCTACGAGCAGTACGTC. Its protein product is CASSDRAPTYEQYV.

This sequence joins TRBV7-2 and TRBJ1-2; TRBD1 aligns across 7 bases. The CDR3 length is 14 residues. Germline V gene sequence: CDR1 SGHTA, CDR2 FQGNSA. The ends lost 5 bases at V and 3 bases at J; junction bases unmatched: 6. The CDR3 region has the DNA TGTGCCAGCAGCCCTAGGGACAGATACTATGGCTACACCTTC. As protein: CASSPRDRYYGYTF.

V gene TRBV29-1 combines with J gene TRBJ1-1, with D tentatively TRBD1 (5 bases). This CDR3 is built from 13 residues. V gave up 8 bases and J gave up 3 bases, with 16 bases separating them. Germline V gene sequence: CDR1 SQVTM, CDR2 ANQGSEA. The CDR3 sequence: CSPTRQGDTEAFF. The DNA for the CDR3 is TGCAGCCCCACGCGCCAAGGGGACACTGAAGCTTTCTTT. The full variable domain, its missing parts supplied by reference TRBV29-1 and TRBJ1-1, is SAVISQKPSRDICQRGTSLTIQCQVDSQVTMMFWYRQQPGQSLTLIATANQGSEATYESGFVIDKFPISRPNLTFSTLTVSNMSPEDSSIYLCSPTRQGDTEAFFGQGTRLTVV.

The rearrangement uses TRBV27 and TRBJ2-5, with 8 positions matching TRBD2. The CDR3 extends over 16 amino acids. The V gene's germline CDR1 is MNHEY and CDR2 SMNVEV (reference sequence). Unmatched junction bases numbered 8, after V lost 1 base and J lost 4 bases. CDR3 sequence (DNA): TGTGCCAGCAGTTTATTGTCTAGCGGGCACTTAGAGACCCAGTACTTC. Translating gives CASSLLSSGHLETQYF.

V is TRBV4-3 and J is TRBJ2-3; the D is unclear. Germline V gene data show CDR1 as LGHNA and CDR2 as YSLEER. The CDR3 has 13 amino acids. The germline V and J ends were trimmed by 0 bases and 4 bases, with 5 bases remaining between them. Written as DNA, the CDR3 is TGCGCCAGCAGCCAAGATCAGTCAGATACGCAGTATTTT. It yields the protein CASSQDQSDTQYF.

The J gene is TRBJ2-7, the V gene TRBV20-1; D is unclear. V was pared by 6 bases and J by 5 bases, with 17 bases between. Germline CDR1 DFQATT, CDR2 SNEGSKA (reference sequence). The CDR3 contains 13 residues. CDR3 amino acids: CSALTGPRNEQYF. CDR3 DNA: TGCAGTGCCCTTACCGGGCCCCGTAACGAGCAGTACTTC.

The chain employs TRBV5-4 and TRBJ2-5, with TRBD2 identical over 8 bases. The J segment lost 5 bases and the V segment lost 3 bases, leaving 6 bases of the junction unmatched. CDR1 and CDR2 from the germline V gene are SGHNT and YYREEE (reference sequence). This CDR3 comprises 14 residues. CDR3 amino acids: CASSSRGVGETQYF. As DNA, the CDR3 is TGTGCCAGCAGCTCGCGGGGGGTCGGGGAGACCCAGTACTTC.

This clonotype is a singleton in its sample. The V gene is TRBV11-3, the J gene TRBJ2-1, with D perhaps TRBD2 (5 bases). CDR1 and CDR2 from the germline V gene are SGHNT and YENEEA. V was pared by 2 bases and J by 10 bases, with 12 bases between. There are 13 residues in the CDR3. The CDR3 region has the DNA TGTGCCAGCAGCTTAAGGGTGAGAGGGGAGCAGTTCTTC. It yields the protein CASSLRVRGEQFF.

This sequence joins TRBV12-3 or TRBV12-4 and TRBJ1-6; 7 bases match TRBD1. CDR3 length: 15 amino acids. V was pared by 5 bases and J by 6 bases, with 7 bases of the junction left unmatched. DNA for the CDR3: TGTGCCAGCAGTGCAAGACAGGGAGCTAATTCACCCCTCCACTTT. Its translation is CASSARQGANSPLHF.

CDR3 region: CASGRASWGDTQYF. Written as DNA, the CDR3 is TGTGCCAGCGGGCGGGCTTCCTGGGGGGATACGCAGTATTTT. The chain recombines TRBV2 with TRBJ2-3, with D possibly being TRBD1 or TRBD2 (5 bases each). Trimming left V 8 bases short and J 6 bases short, with 18 bases between. There are 14 residues in the CDR3. The germline gives CDR1 SNHLY, CDR2 FYNNEI.